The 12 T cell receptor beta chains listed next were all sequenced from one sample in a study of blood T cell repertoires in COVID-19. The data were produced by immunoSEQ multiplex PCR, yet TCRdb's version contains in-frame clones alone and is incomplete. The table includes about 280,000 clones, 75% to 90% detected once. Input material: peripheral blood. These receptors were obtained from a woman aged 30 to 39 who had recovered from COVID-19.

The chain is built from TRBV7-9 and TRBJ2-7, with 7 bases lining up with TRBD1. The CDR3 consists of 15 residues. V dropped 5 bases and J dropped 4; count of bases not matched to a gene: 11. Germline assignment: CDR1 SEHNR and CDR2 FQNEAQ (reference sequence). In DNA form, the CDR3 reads TGTGCCAGCAGCGATGAACCGGGACAGATATACGAGCAGTACTTC. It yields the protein CASSDEPGQIYEQYF.

The CDR3 DNA follows: TGTGCCAGCAGTTCAAACAGGGGGCGAGGCGGCTACACCTTC. Its translation: CASSSNRGRGGYTF. The chain is built from TRBV6-5 and TRBJ1-2; 9 nucleotides align to TRBD1. Germline-derived CDR1 and CDR2 are MNHEY and SVGAGI. This CDR3 region has 14 residues. Unmatched junction bases numbered 8, after V lost 4 bases and J lost 8 bases.

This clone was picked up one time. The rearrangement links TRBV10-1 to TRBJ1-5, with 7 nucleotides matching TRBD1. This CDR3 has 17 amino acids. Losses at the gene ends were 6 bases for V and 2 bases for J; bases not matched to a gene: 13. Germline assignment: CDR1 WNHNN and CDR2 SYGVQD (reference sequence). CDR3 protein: CASSVGQDHAGNQPQHF. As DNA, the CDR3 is TGCGCCAGCAGCGTTGGACAGGACCATGCGGGCAATCAGCCCCAGCATTTT.

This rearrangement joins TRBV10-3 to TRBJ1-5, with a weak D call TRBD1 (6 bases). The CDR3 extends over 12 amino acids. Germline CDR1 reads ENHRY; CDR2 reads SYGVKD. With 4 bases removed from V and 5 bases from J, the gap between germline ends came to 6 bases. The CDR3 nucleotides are TGTGCCATCAGTGCAGGGGATCAGCCCCAGCATTTT. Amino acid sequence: CAISAGDQPQHF.

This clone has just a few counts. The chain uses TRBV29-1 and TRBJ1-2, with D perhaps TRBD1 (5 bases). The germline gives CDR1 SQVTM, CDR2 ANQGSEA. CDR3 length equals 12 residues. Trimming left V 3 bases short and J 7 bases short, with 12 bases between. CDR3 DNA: TGCAGCGTTGACATACGGGGGTCTGGCTACACCTTC. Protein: CSVDIRGSGYTF. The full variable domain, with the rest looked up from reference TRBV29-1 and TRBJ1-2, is SAVISQKPSRDICQRGTSLTIQCQVDSQVTMMFWYRQQPGQSLTLIATANQGSEATYESGFVIDKFPISRPNLTFSTLTVSNMSPEDSSIYLCSVDIRGSGYTFGSGTRLTVV.

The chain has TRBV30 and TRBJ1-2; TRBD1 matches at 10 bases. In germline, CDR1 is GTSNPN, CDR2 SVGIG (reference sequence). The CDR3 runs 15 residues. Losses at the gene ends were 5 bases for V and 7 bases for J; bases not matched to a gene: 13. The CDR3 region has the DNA TGTGCCTGGGAACGGGACAGGGGAGGGTACGGTGGCTACACCTTC. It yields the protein CAWERDRGGYGGYTF. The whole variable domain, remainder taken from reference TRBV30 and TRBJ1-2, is SQTIHQWPATLVQPVGSPLSLECTVEGTSNPNLYWYRQAAGRGLQLLFYSVGIGQISSEVPQNLSASRPQDRQFILSSKKLLLSDSGFYLCAWERDRGGYGGYTFGSGTRLTVV.

CDR3 bases: TGTGCCAGCAGCTTCTCTACGGGTTTGAATTCACCCCTCCACTTT. Translating gives CASSFSTGLNSPLHF. V and J are TRBV5-6 and TRBJ1-6, with D uncertain. CDR3 length equals 15 residues. Trimming cost V 2 bases and J 7 bases, with 13 bases left between them. Germline CDR1 and CDR2: SGHDT and YYEEEE.

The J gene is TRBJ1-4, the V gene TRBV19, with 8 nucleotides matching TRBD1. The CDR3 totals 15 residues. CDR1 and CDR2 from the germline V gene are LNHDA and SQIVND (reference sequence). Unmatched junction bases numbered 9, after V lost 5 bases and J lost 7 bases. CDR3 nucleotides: TGTGCCAGTAGTCCGGACCCGGACAGGGTTGAAAAACTGTTTTTT. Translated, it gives CASSPDPDRVEKLFF.

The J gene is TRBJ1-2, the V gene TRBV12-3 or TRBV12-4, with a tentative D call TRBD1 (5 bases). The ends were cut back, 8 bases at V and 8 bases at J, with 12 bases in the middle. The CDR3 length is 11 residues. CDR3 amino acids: CASSMGGGYTF. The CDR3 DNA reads TGTGCCAGCTCCATGGGGGGAGGCTACACCTTC.

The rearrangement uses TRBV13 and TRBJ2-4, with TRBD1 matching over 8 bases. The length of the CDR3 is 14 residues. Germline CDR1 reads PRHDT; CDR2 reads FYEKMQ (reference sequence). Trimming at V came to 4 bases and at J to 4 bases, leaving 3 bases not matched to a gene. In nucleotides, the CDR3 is TGTGCCAGCAGCTCGCGGACAGGGAAAAACATTCAGTACTTC. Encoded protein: CASSSRTGKNIQYF.

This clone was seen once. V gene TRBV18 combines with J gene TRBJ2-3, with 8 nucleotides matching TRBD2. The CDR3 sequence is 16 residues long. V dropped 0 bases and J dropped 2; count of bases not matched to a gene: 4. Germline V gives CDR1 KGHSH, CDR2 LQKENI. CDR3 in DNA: TGTGCCAGCTCACCACCACGAGCGGGGGACACAGATACGCAGTATTTT. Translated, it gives CASSPPRAGDTDTQYF.

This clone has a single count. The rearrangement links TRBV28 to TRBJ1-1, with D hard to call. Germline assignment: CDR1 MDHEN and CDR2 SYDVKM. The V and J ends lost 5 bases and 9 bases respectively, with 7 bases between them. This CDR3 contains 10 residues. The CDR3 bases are TGTGCCAGCAGTCATGGGCAAGCTTTCTTT. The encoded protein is CASSHGQAFF.